The sequence of this T cell receptor (beta chain) was determined in a study of blood T cell repertoires in COVID-19. Study-level information: T cells, B-cell-depleted T cells, or PBMCs provided the cDNA or gDNA that served as material.

Repertoires were generated with immunoSEQ multiplex PCR, while TCRdb's copy carries only in-frame clones and drops some. Of tens of thousands of clones listed, around 90% are singletons. The CDR3 consists of 12 residues. Germline CDR1 and CDR2: LGHNA and YNFKEQ. The ends were cut back, 0 bases at V and 10 bases at J, with 6 bases in the middle. Sequencing was carried out using peripheral blood. The rearrangement links TRBV4-2 to TRBJ1-4, with D unresolved. The sequence derives from a woman older than 75 with active or convalescent COVID-19. CDR3 residues: CASSQEEGKLFF. The CDR3 DNA reads as TGTGCCAGCAGCCAAGAAGAGGGAAAACTGTTTTTT.